Listed here are 31 T cell receptor beta chains from one sample, sequenced in a study of regulatory dendritic cells for organ transplantation. These receptors lack a known antigen. CFSE-labeled sorted T cells met regulatory or mature dendritic cells for 4 to 6 days. Here immunoSEQ multiplex PCR was the method, and the copy in TCRdb shows in-frame clones only, minus some. This table has fewer than 8,500 clones, 65% to 75% appearing once. Sample: memory CD4+ T cells from blood cultured with dendritic cells. The subset denotes: CD45RO+ memory T cells. Source of these receptors: a human donor in good health.

The chain combines TRBV5-1 with TRBJ2-3, with TRBD2 as a possible D gene (6 bases). Trimming shortened V by 3 bases and J by 5 bases, and 16 bases separated the two germline ends. Germline loops: CDR1 SGHRS, CDR2 YFSETQ. CDR3 length equals 15 residues. In DNA form, the CDR3 reads TGCGCCAGCAGCTGGTCGGGGGAAGATGGAGATACGCAGTATTTT. Residues: CASSWSGEDGDTQYF.

The chain has TRBV14 and TRBJ1-1; maybe TRBD1 (5 bases). In germline, CDR1 is SGHDN, CDR2 FVKESK. Trimming cost V 5 bases and J 5 bases, with 12 bases left between them. The CDR3 has 13 residues. The CDR3 loop reads CASSNVGGTEAFF. The CDR3 bases are TGTGCCAGCAGCAATGTCGGGGGGACTGAAGCTTTCTTT.

The chain joins TRBV5-1 to TRBJ1-2, with D uncertain. The ends were cut back, 5 bases at V and 8 bases at J, with 16 bases in the middle. The length of the CDR3 is 13 residues. Germline loops: CDR1 SGHRS, CDR2 YFSETQ. CDR3 protein: CASRSDLDGGYTF. CDR3 nucleotide sequence: TGCGCCAGCAGATCGGACTTGGACGGCGGCTACACCTTC.

In this sample, this clone turned up a few times. The chain links TRBV2 to TRBJ2-2, with 7 bases lining up with TRBD2. Trimming cost V 4 bases and J 9 bases; bases outside gene matches: 8. The CDR3 covers 14 residues. Germline loops: CDR1 SNHLY, CDR2 FYNNEI. CDR3 amino acids: CASSGSGAARELFF. The CDR3 DNA reads as TGTGCCAGCAGTGGCAGCGGGGCAGCCCGGGAGCTGTTTTTT.

The V gene is TRBV19, the J gene TRBJ2-3, with 10 nucleotides matching TRBD1. Germline V lookup: CDR1 LNHDA, CDR2 SQIVND (reference sequence). V trimming: 1 base; J trimming: 3 bases; junction bases outside the gene matches: 1. This CDR3 comprises 15 residues. The CDR3 here is CASSIGDRGTDTQYF. The DNA of the CDR3 is TGTGCCAGTAGTATAGGGGACAGGGGAACAGATACGCAGTATTTT.

The gene calls are TRBV5-1 and TRBJ1-1; 8 bases match TRBD1. V lost 8 bases to trimming and J lost 5 bases; unmatched junction nucleotides: 14. This CDR3 comprises 15 residues. The germline CDR1 and CDR2 sequences are SGHRS and YFSETQ. CDR3 nucleotide sequence: TGCGCCAGTCACTTGGGGCCAGGGGGCAAGACTGAAGCTTTCTTT. Translation: CASHLGPGGKTEAFF.

V gene TRBV7-2 combines with J gene TRBJ2-3; D might be TRBD2 (5 bases). Trimming shortened V by 5 bases and J by 3 bases, and 12 bases separated the two germline ends. Germline-derived CDR1 and CDR2 are SGHTA and FQGNSA. The CDR3 length is 14 residues. DNA of the CDR3: TGTGCCAGCAGCCCACCGCCGGGGACAGATACGCAGTATTTT. Its translation: CASSPPPGTDTQYF.

This rearrangement joins TRBV6-5 to TRBJ1-1; 7 positions agree with TRBD1. The CDR3 consists of 11 residues. Germline V gene lookup returns CDR1 MNHEY and CDR2 SVGAGI. Trimming at V came to 6 bases and at J to 7 bases, leaving 2 bases not matched to a gene. The CDR3: CASRQGVEAFF. Written as DNA, the CDR3 is TGTGCCAGCAGGCAGGGGGTTGAAGCTTTCTTT.

The chain links TRBV7-3 to TRBJ1-3; D possibly corresponds to TRBD1 (5 bases). Germline V CDR1 and CDR2: SGHTA, FQGTGA. The CDR3 has 18 amino acids. The germline V and J ends were trimmed by 1 base and 0 bases, with 16 bases remaining between them. CDR3 region: CASSLNSPDTNSGNTIYF. The DNA of the CDR3 is TGTGCCAGCAGCTTAAATTCCCCGGACACCAACTCTGGAAACACCATATATTTT.

V is TRBV7-9 and J is TRBJ2-5; 12 bases map to TRBD1. Germline CDR1 and CDR2: SEHNR and FQNEAQ (reference sequence). The trim removed 1 base at V and 1 base at J, leaving 1 base unmatched. The CDR3 sequence is 16 residues long. CDR3 amino acids: CASSLGDRGLQETQYF. The CDR3, as DNA: TGTGCCAGCAGCTTAGGGGACAGGGGGCTCCAAGAGACCCAGTACTTC.

The V call is TRBV9, the J call TRBJ1-6; D is undetermined. Per the germline V gene, CDR1 is SGDLS and CDR2 is YYNGEE. With 0 bases removed from V and 8 bases from J, the gap between germline ends came to 9 bases. This CDR3 is built from 14 residues. The CDR3 loop is CASSVGTADSPLHF. The CDR3 region has the DNA TGTGCCAGCAGCGTAGGCACAGCCGATTCACCCCTCCACTTT.

This clone has a handful of counts. The chain links TRBV18 to TRBJ2-7; D uncertain. This CDR3 is 12 amino acids long. Germline V gene lookup returns CDR1 KGHSH and CDR2 LQKENI. Trimming removed 4 bases at V and 0 bases at J, with 4 bases between. CDR3 protein: CASSQSSYEQYF. DNA for the CDR3: TGTGCCAGCTCACAGAGCTCCTACGAGCAGTACTTC.

The chain carries TRBV4-3 and TRBJ1-5, with D uncertain. The CDR3 contains 13 residues. The V and J ends lost 1 base and 4 bases respectively, with 5 bases between them. Germline V gene sequence: CDR1 LGHNA, CDR2 YSLEER. CDR3 bases: TGCGCCAGCAGCCAAGGCGGGAATCAGCCCCAGCATTTT. As protein: CASSQGGNQPQHF.

The chain employs TRBV7-6 and TRBJ2-1, with TRBD2 matching 8 bases. The CDR3 is 13 residues long. The trim removed 1 base at V and 10 bases at J, leaving 3 bases unmatched. Germline values: CDR1 SGHVS, CDR2 FNYEAQ. The CDR3 is CASSLGLAREQFF. DNA for the CDR3: TGTGCCAGCAGCTTAGGACTAGCGCGCGAGCAGTTCTTC.

CDR3 loop: CASSVPGQKKETQYF. DNA for the CDR3: TGCGCCAGCAGCGTGCCGGGACAGAAGAAAGAGACCCAGTACTTC. The chain links TRBV5-1 to TRBJ2-5; 7 bases are a match to TRBD1. The CDR3 loop spans 15 amino acids. The V and J ends lost 4 bases and 3 bases, in that order; junction bases with no gene match: 9. CDR1 is SGHRS, CDR2 YFSETQ, per germline.

This clone was seen only a few times. An end of the junction does not agree with germline; a read error may underlie this. DNA of the CDR3: TGTGCCATCAGTGAGGAGTCGACAGGGGGGAACTTT. Translation gives CAISEESTGGNF. V and J are TRBV10-3 and TRBJ2-3; 9 nucleotides agree with TRBD1. Germline V lookup: CDR1 ENHRY, CDR2 SYGVKD. The CDR3 runs to 12 residues.

The chain carries TRBV7-2 and TRBJ2-3; 11 bases are shared with TRBD2. Losses at the gene ends were 1 base for V and 4 bases for J; bases not matched to a gene: 1. This CDR3 spans 15 amino acids. CDR1 and CDR2 (germline): SGHTA, FQGNSA. The CDR3 region has the DNA TGTGCCAGCAGCTTAGGGGGACTAGCGGCAGATACGCAGTATTTT. Its protein is CASSLGGLAADTQYF.

V gene TRBV2 combines with J gene TRBJ2-3; 8 nucleotides align to TRBD2. V shed 4 bases and J 6 bases; nucleotides not matched to a gene: 15. The CDR3 is 17 residues long. Germline CDR1 SNHLY, CDR2 FYNNEI. The DNA of the CDR3 is TGTGCCAGCAGTGGGACTAGCCACGCGGCAGTACAGGATACGCAGTATTTT. Translation gives CASSGTSHAAVQDTQYF. Full variable domain (rest looked up from reference TRBV2 and TRBJ2-3): EPEVTQTPSHQVTQMGQEVILRCVPISNHLYFYWYRQILGQKVEFLVSFYNNEISEKSEIFDDQFSVERPDGSNFTLKIRSTKLEDSAMYFCASSGTSHAAVQDTQYFGPGTRLTVL.

This chain connects TRBV6-5 to TRBJ1-1; D remains unclear. This CDR3 is built from 13 residues. Trimming stripped 2 bases from V and 4 bases from J, with 8 bases between. Germline V gives CDR1 MNHEY, CDR2 SVGAGI. CDR3 in DNA: TGTGCCAGCAGTTACATAAGAGGCACTGAAGCTTTCTTT. Translation: CASSYIRGTEAFF.

This clone was observed a handful of times. The rearrangement links TRBV2 to TRBJ2-3; TRBD2 matches 11 bases. The CDR3 totals 16 residues. Germline V CDR1 and CDR2: SNHLY, FYNNEI. Germline trimming cut 7 bases from V and 4 bases from J; bases unmatched to any gene: 10. The CDR3, as DNA: TGTGCCAGCAATCGGGCTAGCGGGGGGCTGGCAGATACGCAGTATTTT. Its protein is CASNRASGGLADTQYF.

This chain connects TRBV13 to TRBJ2-7; no reliable D call. The CDR3 consists of 13 residues. Trimming took off 3 bases at V and 7 bases at J, with 13 bases between the two ends. CDR1 is PRHDT, CDR2 FYEKMQ, per germline (reference sequence). CDR3 loop: CASSLWAEREQYF. CDR3 in DNA: TGTGCCAGCAGCTTGTGGGCTGAGAGAGAGCAGTACTTC.

The chain joins TRBV6-6 to TRBJ1-6; a weak D match, TRBD1 (6 bases). Trimming took off 6 bases at V and 4 bases at J, with 13 bases between the two ends. Germline CDR1 is MNHNY and CDR2 is SVGAGI (reference sequence). This CDR3 contains 15 residues. This chain's CDR3 is CASRKGGQYNSPLHF. The DNA for the CDR3 is TGTGCCAGCAGGAAGGGCGGACAGTATAATTCACCCCTCCACTTT.

The chain links TRBV7-2 to TRBJ1-1; 7 bases match TRBD1. Germline loops: CDR1 SGHTA, CDR2 FQGNSA. The CDR3 runs 15 residues. V was clipped by 4 bases and J by 0 bases; unmatched bases: 5. The CDR3 sequence is CASSSGGLMNTEAFF. In nucleotides, the CDR3 is TGTGCCAGCAGCTCAGGGGGACTGATGAACACTGAAGCTTTCTTT.

The chain carries TRBV19 and TRBJ2-7; D unclear. The germline gives CDR1 LNHDA, CDR2 SQIVND (reference sequence). The CDR3 is 14 amino acids. The V gene lost 3 bases and the J gene lost 2 bases, with 11 bases spanning the gap. The DNA for the CDR3 is TGTGCCAGTAGTATCTCTTCAGGTACCTACGAGCAGTACTTC. Translating gives CASSISSGTYEQYF.

The count of this clone is one. The rearrangement uses TRBV6-1 and TRBJ1-2; TRBD1 agrees at 8 bases. The CDR3 extends over 14 amino acids. After removal of 6 bases from V and 8 bases from J, the junction contained 11 bases not matched to a gene. Germline V lookup: CDR1 MNHNS, CDR2 SASEGT. This CDR3 reads CASSRDRGVGGYTF. For the CDR3, the DNA is TGTGCCAGCAGCAGAGACAGGGGAGTAGGAGGCTACACCTTC.

This clone was observed a handful of times. This rearrangement joins TRBV5-8 to TRBJ1-5, with D possibly being TRBD1 (5 bases). V lost 4 bases and J 4 bases, leaving 9 bases between the germline ends. The CDR3 runs to 13 residues. Germline CDR1 and CDR2: SGHTS and YDEGEE. The CDR3 region has the DNA TGTGCCAGCAGCAGGGACTGGAATCAGCCCCAGCATTTT. Translation gives CASSRDWNQPQHF. Together with reference TRBV5-8 and TRBJ1-5, the CDR3 gives the full variable domain: EAGVTQSPTHLIKTRGQQATLRCSPISGHTSVYWYQQALGLGLQFLLWYDEGEERNRGNFPPRFSGRQFPNYSSELNVNALELEDSALYLCASSRDWNQPQHFGDGTRLSIL.

The V call is TRBV6-5, the J call TRBJ1-6; tentative D call: TRBD1 (6 bases). Germline-derived CDR1 and CDR2 are MNHEY and SVGAGI. V was trimmed by 1 base and J by 8 bases, leaving 15 bases between them. This CDR3 comprises 16 residues. Here the CDR3 DNA reads TGTGCCAGCAGTTACTTGCCCGACAGGTGGGATTCACCCCTCCACTTT. This sequence encodes CASSYLPDRWDSPLHF.

The gene calls are TRBV19 and TRBJ2-7; 8 positions agree with TRBD2. Germline CDR1 LNHDA, CDR2 SQIVND (reference sequence). The V and J ends lost 6 bases and 0 bases, in that order; junction bases with no gene match: 7. The CDR3 has 15 residues. This chain's CDR3 is CASSPRGGASYEQYF. CDR3 nucleotide sequence: TGTGCCAGTAGCCCCCGGGGGGGGGCCTCCTACGAGCAGTACTTC.

V is TRBV11-2 and J is TRBJ2-2; 7 nucleotides match TRBD1. The CDR3 runs to 15 residues. In germline, CDR1 is SGHAT, CDR2 FQNNGV. V was clipped by 8 bases and J by 5 bases; unmatched bases: 11. CDR3 nucleotides: TGTGCCAGCGAAAAGAGACAGGGTATAACCGGGGAGCTGTTTTTT. This sequence encodes CASEKRQGITGELFF.

In DNA form, the CDR3 reads TGTGCCAGCAGCTTAGATGACGGGGTTTCTGGCTACACCTTC. Translating gives CASSLDDGVSGYTF. V is TRBV7-8 and J is TRBJ1-2; D remains ambiguous. Germline CDR1 reads SGHVS; CDR2 reads FQNEAQ. V lost 1 base and J 7 bases, leaving 13 bases between the germline ends. The CDR3 length is 14 residues.

The V call is TRBV27, the J call TRBJ1-1; D might be TRBD1 (6 bases). Looked up from germline, CDR1 is MNHEY and CDR2 is SMNVEV (reference sequence). V was trimmed by 6 bases and J by 10 bases, leaving 18 bases between them. This CDR3 comprises 13 residues. CDR3 protein: CASRDDRRWIAFF. The CDR3 DNA reads as TGTGCCAGCAGAGATGACAGGAGGTGGATAGCTTTCTTT.